This TCR beta chain was recovered during a study of blood T cell repertoires in COVID-19. The CDR3 has 15 amino acids. Trimming left V 1 base short and J 6 bases short, with 14 bases between. Germline V gives CDR1 SGHRS, CDR2 YFSETQ. Sequenced by immunoSEQ multiplex PCR; TCRdb stores in-frame clones only, minus some. This sample has approximately 160,000 clones; 86% occur once, and the top ten carry 4%. V and J are TRBV5-1 and TRBJ2-1, with a weak D call TRBD2 (5 bases). The source is a woman aged 70 to 79 with acute or convalescent COVID-19. Sequencing used peripheral blood. The CDR3 DNA reads as TGCGCCAGCAGCTTGAACGGGGAATCAGGCAATGAGCAGTTCTTC. Translation gives CASSLNGESGNEQFF.